The clone carrying this T cell receptor (beta chain) was counted between two and nine times. Its antigen is not known. This sample was taken from a study of CD8+ T cells in alopecia areata. Broader study findings: Scalp samples also yield sequences from resident alphabeta T cells of normal skin. Persistence of many expanded lesional clones was seen in scalp and blood during tofacitinib. It was lesional scalp, especially alopecia totalis/universalis, that showed higher clonality than normal scalp. Possibly because of HLA-related factors, TCR sharing was less clear across patients than in mice.

As the sequencing template, cDNA was produced by extracting RNA and reverse transcribing it. Clones were sequenced by immunoSEQ multiplex PCR, and TCRdb holds only the in-frame ones, with some missing. The sample shows about 130,000 clones, 50% to 65% of them seen only once. Treatment described: oral pan-JAK inhibitor, 5-10 mg twice daily. CDR1 MNHEY and CDR2 SMNVEV come from the germline V gene (reference sequence). This CDR3 comprises 14 residues. V lost 7 bases, J lost 0 bases, and 9 bases lay in between. V is TRBV27 and J is TRBJ2-2, with a possible D match to TRBD1 (5 bases). The sequenced sample was CD8+ T cells sorted from blood, obtained at week 4, from a patient treated with tofacitinib. The clonotype comes from a human donor with alopecia areata. Written as DNA, the CDR3 is TGTGCCAGCACCCGGACATCGAACACCGGGGAGCTGTTTTTT. Its translation: CASTRTSNTGELFF.